The 13 T cell receptor beta chains below were found in one sample sequenced in a study of neoadjuvant anti-PD-1 for oral cavity cancer. Clones were read by immunoSEQ multiplex PCR, and TCRdb kept only the in-frame ones, dropping some. Among over 6,500 clones listed, about 46% were seen once. The specimen was tumor tissue, collected before nivolumab (anti-PD-1) treatment. These receptors were obtained from a person aged 35-79 years with oral cavity squamous cell carcinoma.

Note on this clone: One junction end disagrees with the germline gene, perhaps due to a read error. The identical CDR3 is also encoded by other nucleotide sequences in the sample. The chain employs TRBV18 and TRBJ2-5; the match to TRBD1 covers 7 bases. The CDR3 is 16 amino acids. The germline gives CDR1 KGHSH, CDR2 LQKENI. The CDR3 coding sequence is TGTGCCAGCTCACCACTGAGGACAGGAGCCCAAGAAACCCAGTACTTC. It is translated as CASSPLRTGAQETQYF.

The chain combines TRBV28 with TRBJ1-2; no definite D call. Deletions cut 3 bases from V and 0 bases from J, with 11 bases between. The CDR3 loop spans 15 amino acids. CDR1 is MDHEN, CDR2 SYDVKM, per germline. The CDR3 region has the DNA TGTGCCAGCAGTTTGCTCGGCGGAGCTAACTATGGCTACACCTTC. As protein: CASSLLGGANYGYTF.

This rearrangement joins TRBV28 to TRBJ1-4, with 8 bases identical to TRBD1. The CDR3 runs to 14 residues. With V trimmed by 4 bases and J by 7 bases, 5 bases remained unmatched. Looked up from germline, CDR1 is MDHEN and CDR2 is SYDVKM. CDR3 residues: CASSYPGTGEKLFF. The DNA of the CDR3 is TGTGCCAGCAGTTACCCAGGGACAGGTGAAAAACTGTTTTTT.

The CDR3 sequence: CASSLDSPGLAVNEQFF. CDR3 nucleotides: TGCGCCAGCAGCTTGGATTCCCCGGGACTAGCGGTCAATGAGCAGTTCTTC. The chain joins TRBV5-1 to TRBJ2-1; the match to TRBD2 covers 11 bases. The CDR3 covers 17 residues. Germline CDR1 reads SGHRS; CDR2 reads YFSETQ. Germline trimming cut 0 bases from V and 6 bases from J; bases unmatched to any gene: 8.

This sequence joins TRBV5-6 and TRBJ2-1, with 10 bases that match TRBD1. From germline, CDR1 is SGHDT and CDR2 YYEEEE. The CDR3 length is 15 residues. The J segment lost 3 bases and the V segment lost 3 bases, leaving 3 bases of the junction unmatched. Here the CDR3 reads CASSWDRGYYNEQFF. As DNA, the CDR3 is TGTGCCAGCAGCTGGGACAGGGGTTACTACAATGAGCAGTTCTTC.

The chain uses TRBV6-5 and TRBJ2-7; D uncertain. The CDR3 extends over 11 amino acids. V shed 10 bases and J shed 2 bases, with 9 bases lying between them. CDR1 is MNHEY, CDR2 SVGAGI, per germline. The CDR3 is CATGGTYEQYF. In DNA form, the CDR3 reads TGTGCCACAGGTGGGACCTACGAGCAGTACTTC.

The chain uses TRBV11-1 and TRBJ2-7; no reliable D call. The CDR3 extends over 14 amino acids. Germline V lookup: CDR1 SGHAT, CDR2 FQDESV (reference sequence). Trimming took 0 bases from V and 1 from J, leaving 7 bases between them. CDR3 amino acids: CASSLAGISYEQYF. CDR3 in DNA: TGTGCCAGCAGCTTAGCGGGGATTTCCTACGAGCAGTACTTC.

A few counts support this clone. V gene TRBV9 combines with J gene TRBJ2-7; 7 positions agree with TRBD1. CDR1 is SGDLS, CDR2 YYNGEE, per germline. There are 13 residues in the CDR3. V gave up 4 bases and J gave up 3 bases; unmatched junction bases: 4. Here the CDR3 DNA reads TGTGCCAGCAGCAAACGGGACAGCTACGAGCAGTACTTC. Its translation: CASSKRDSYEQYF.

The chain combines TRBV7-2 with TRBJ1-1; TRBD1 is a possible D gene (5 bases). The V gene's germline CDR1 is SGHTA and CDR2 FQGNSA. The CDR3 covers 15 residues. V lost 0 bases to trimming and J lost 0 bases, with 8 bases between them. As DNA, the CDR3 is TGTGCCAGCAGCTTAGCGGACACCTTGAACACTGAAGCTTTCTTT. The encoded protein is CASSLADTLNTEAFF. Complete variable domain (other parts from reference TRBV7-2 and TRBJ1-1): GAGVSQSPSNKVTEKGKDVELRCDPISGHTALYWYRQSLGQGLEFLIYFQGNSAPDKSGLPSDRFSAERTGGSVSTLTIQRTQQEDSAVYLCASSLADTLNTEAFFGQGTRLTVV.

This sequence joins TRBV11-2 and TRBJ2-1; TRBD1 aligns across 9 bases. V lost 5 bases and J lost 8; bases outside the gene matches: 10. From germline, CDR1 is SGHAT and CDR2 FQNNGV. This CDR3 comprises 15 residues. CDR3 bases: TGTGCCAGCAGCGGGGGACAGGGTATTGTCCATGAGCAGTTCTTC. This gives the protein CASSGGQGIVHEQFF.

The J gene is TRBJ2-5, the V gene TRBV10-3; D is unclear. The V gene's germline CDR1 is ENHRY and CDR2 SYGVKD. V was shortened by 8 bases and J by 1 base, with 11 bases between the two germline ends. The CDR3 extends over 13 amino acids. CDR3 amino acids: CAILNDLQETQYF. The CDR3 DNA reads as TGTGCCATCCTAAACGACCTCCAAGAGACCCAGTACTTC.

This clone turned up a few times. V usage is TRBV27 and J usage is TRBJ2-2; the D gene is possibly TRBD1 (6 bases). The CDR3 contains 13 residues. V gave up 4 bases and J gave up 7 bases, with 10 bases separating them. CDR1 and CDR2 from the germline V gene are MNHEY and SMNVEV (reference sequence). CDR3 DNA sequence: TGTGCCAGCAGTTACAGGGTGGACGGGGAGCTGTTTTTT. Amino acids: CASSYRVDGELFF.

The J gene is TRBJ2-4, the V gene TRBV15; maybe TRBD2 (5 bases). Trimming pared 0 bases from V and 3 bases from J, leaving 15 bases between. Germline assignment: CDR1 LNHNV and CDR2 YYDKDF (reference sequence). This CDR3 spans 17 amino acids. The CDR3 DNA follows: TGTGCCACCAGCAGAGATGCGGGCAGCCAGTTCAAAAACATTCAGTACTTC. Protein: CATSRDAGSQFKNIQYF.